The following is a T cell receptor (beta chain) sequence with its context. The antigen it recognizes is unknown. No much larger clonotype is one base removed from it; base qualities were not supplied. V was cut back by 4 bases and J by 2 bases, leaving a gap of 10 bases between them. The germline V gene provides CDR1 SGHRS and CDR2 YFSETQ. Measured from the cysteine to the phenylalanine, the CDR3 is 14 residues long. Kept here is only the CDR3 DNA, which spans 42 bases and is read in frame from base 1. These data come from a study of T cells in localized non-small cell lung cancer (dated by TCRdb to about 2020). With respect to the entire study: T cell repertoires of a few hundred early-stage NSCLC patients were analyzed, with tumors being compared against uninvolved tumor-adjacent lungs. The cohort was made up of around 250 treatment-naive NSCLC patients whose localized lung tumors had been resected. The mean age of the NSCLC patients was about 64 years, with 130 or so men and around 110 women. Results and caveats for the whole study, not just this receptor: Longer overall survival was associated with higher T cell density in blood, whereas shorter survival was associated with higher clonality in adjacent lung. A median of approximately 55 of the top 100 tumor clones were detected in paired uninvolved adjacent lung, and some 30 of these tumor clones were also found among the top 100 clones of the paired uninvolved adjacent lung. Because the study design was exploratory, TCR variables were selected using unadjusted p-values without false-discovery rate correction. Because multi-region tumor sequencing was not performed, intratumor heterogeneity could not be ruled out. Uninvolved tumor-adjacent lung showed the highest T cell clonality, higher than tumor, which suggests more focused antigenic responses in the uninvolved tumor-adjacent lung.

The immunoSEQ Assay was used to sequence TCR beta CDR3 regions from DNA. The authors' pipeline ran thus. To compute T cell density, TCR beta template counts were normalized to usable DNA, which was estimated by amplifying housekeeping genes. The preseqR package was used to estimate richness by extrapolating to 400,000 templates for PBMC samples and to 120,000 templates for tissue samples. Clonality was defined by subtracting Pielou's evenness from one. Tissue-enriched TCRs were identified through differential abundance testing performed on productive amino-acid clonotypes, with a minimum total count of 5 and an alpha of 0.1. The Jaccard Index and the Morisita Overlap Index were used to measure how much the repertoires overlapped between compartments. GLIPH grouped TCR beta CDR3s together with public tetramer-defined viral CDR3s, and a viral motif had to include at least three viral sequences and also show V-gene enrichment. This is the immuneACCESS table as TCRdb keeps it, with only in-frame sequences that have V and J called. A part of the clones is gone; compared with another copy, unresolved V genes explain less than half, and the rest is unexplained. Clone size and the V and J calls come from that table; the DNA yielded D and trimming. Recorded for this sample are about 25,000 clones; 86% of them occurred a single time. 13% to 15% of the sample is held by the ten biggest clonotypes.

At diagnosis, tumor, uninvolved tumor-adjacent lung and peripheral blood were collected and then preserved as a mix of FFPE and fresh-frozen material. Blood samples were analyzed as peripheral blood mononuclear cells for TCR repertoire profiling. Sequenced here: peripheral blood, sampled before any cancer treatment. Here the chain combines TRBV5-1 and TRBJ1-3; the D gene remains uncertain. The receptor comes from a female donor older than 55 with stage I lung adenocarcinoma. The CDR3 sequence is CASSEGRAGNTIYF. At the DNA level, the sequence is TGCGCCAGCAGCGAGGGCAGAGCTGGAAACACCATATATTTT.